This T cell receptor (beta chain) was recorded in a study of blood T cell repertoires in COVID-19. In the study overall: The United States, Italy and Spain supplied acute and convalescent COVID-19 samples. PBMCs, B-cell-depleted T cells, or T cells were the source of the cDNA or gDNA that made up the material.

This clone has just a few counts. Original handling: From reference gene primer amplification, estimates of nucleated cell counts were derived. TCRdb's copy holds only in-frame clones and misses some; the assay was immunoSEQ multiplex PCR. V, J and clone size are those of that table, while D and trimming were read from the DNA. The sample lists over 80,000 clones, approximately 82% occurring once. Sequencing was carried out using peripheral blood. The TCR originated in a woman aged 55-69 years with acute or convalescent COVID-19.

The CDR3 reads CASSGQGIGNEKLFF. Written as DNA, the CDR3 is TGTGCCAGCAGCGGACAGGGGATTGGTAATGAAAAACTGTTTTTT. V and J are TRBV9 and TRBJ1-4, with TRBD1 matching over 8 bases. The germline V gene has CDR1 SGDLS and CDR2 YYNGEE. CDR3 length: 15 residues. V dropped 3 bases and J dropped 4; count of bases not matched to a gene: 5.